Sequencing of this T cell receptor (beta chain) was carried out in a study of blood T cell repertoires in COVID-19. Study-level background: COVID-19 samples collected from the United States, Italy and Spain covered acute and convalescent phases.

V lost 7 bases to trimming and J lost 0 bases, with 15 bases between them. Per germline, CDR1 LNHDA and CDR2 SQIVND (reference sequence). The CDR3 totals 15 residues. Methods used by the authors: Researchers report that nucleated cell counts were estimated from reference gene primer amplification. Profiling relied on immunoSEQ multiplex PCR, and the TCRdb table lists in-frame clones only, not all of them. V and J calls and clone size are given by that table; D and trimming were obtained from the DNA. The sample shows more than 350,000 clones, around 92% of them seen only once. Patients in Seattle were enrolled during active infection, then followed longitudinally.

The sequencing input was peripheral blood. The genes are TRBV19 and TRBJ1-1; D call uncertain. The TCR was taken from a woman between 25 and 40 years old with COVID-19, enrolled during active disease. The CDR3 DNA reads TGTGCCAGTACCCATTTCAGTCTTATGAACACTGAAGCTTTCTTT. Residues: CASTHFSLMNTEAFF.